This is a list of T cell receptor beta chains from one sample in a study of shared T cell receptors in the human thymus. Sequencing was performed with immunoSEQ multiplex PCR; in TCRdb, only in-frame clones are kept and a portion is missing. The top ten hold 0.0094% of the sample, which has hundreds of thousands of clones, about 89% seen once. Another study also made use of these data, one on human thymus T cells.

The sequenced material came from thymocytes. The receptors were sampled from a boy in the first two years of life with a congenital heart defect. Each CDR3 is given with its conserved first and last residue. Each record gives: clone size, J gene, D gene, CDR3 length, V gene, CDR3 protein, CDR3 DNA. The D gene is left open where the match is weak. Clone size is shown for a subset of rows, as once, few, many or a class of expanded clone.

NA	TRBJ2-2	NA	16	TRBV4-2	CASSTRTARQTGELFF	TGTGCCAGCAGCACCCGGACAGCCAGGCAGACCGGGGAGCTGTTTTTT
few	TRBJ1-1	NA	13	TRBV10-3	CAISEAGVTEAFF	TGTGCCATCAGTGAAGCGGGGGTGACAGAAGCTTTCTTT
NA	TRBJ2-2	NA	16	TRBV7-2	CASSPVTSSTTGELFF	TGTGCCAGCAGCCCCGTCACTAGTTCGACCACCGGGGAGCTGTTTTTT
NA	TRBJ2-7	TRBD1	13	TRBV29-1	CSVRDSRSYEQYF	TGCAGCGTAAGGGACAGCCGCTCCTACGAGCAGTACTTC
NA	TRBJ1-2	NA	12	TRBV29-1	CSAGRGAGGYTF	TGCAGCGCCGGACGGGGGGCTGGTGGCTACACCTTC
NA	TRBJ2-7	TRBD1	17	TRBV18	CASSSPPPDRGLYEQYF	TGTGCCAGCTCCTCGCCACCACCGGACAGGGGGCTCTACGAGCAGTACTTC
few	TRBJ1-5	TRBD1	16	TRBV28	CASILRQGGEGQPQHF	TGTGCCAGCATCCTCAGACAGGGAGGAGAAGGACAGCCCCAGCATTTT
NA	TRBJ1-4	TRBD1	17	TRBV25-1	CASSERGQGLANEKLFF	TGTGCCAGCAGTGAAAGGGGACAGGGGTTAGCTAATGAAAAACTGTTTTTT
NA	TRBJ2-1	NA	11	TRBV27	CASSSHNEQFF	TGTGCCAGCAGTTCTCACAATGAGCAGTTCTTC
once	TRBJ1-1	NA	16	TRBV5-5	CASSLYFGQTNTEAFF	TGTGCCAGCAGCTTGTATTTTGGACAGACGAACACTGAAGCTTTCTTT
NA	TRBJ1-6	NA	13	TRBV5-1	CASSNRVGSPLHF	TGCGCCAGCAGCAACAGGGTAGGGTCACCCCTCCACTTT
NA	TRBJ1-1	NA	13	TRBV6-6	CASKTGLNTEAFF	TGTGCCAGTAAGACAGGTTTGAACACTGAAGCTTTCTTT
NA	TRBJ1-6	TRBD1	20	TRBV27	CASSFFGTGRTSSYNSPLHF	TGTGCCAGCAGTTTCTTCGGGACAGGGAGAACGAGCTCCTATAATTCACCCCTCCACTTT
NA	TRBJ2-1	NA	19	TRBV18	CASSWYAQGTTHLNNEQFF	TGTGCCAGCTCATGGTATGCTCAGGGGACCACCCACCTAAACAATGAGCAGTTCTTC
NA	TRBJ1-6	NA	15	TRBV9	CASSVLGRDDSPLHF	TGTGCCAGCAGCGTTCTCGGCAGGGATGATTCACCCCTCCACTTT
few	TRBJ2-7	TRBD1	12	TRBV28	CATTGSGGKQYF	TGTGCCACTACCGGTTCAGGGGGCAAGCAGTACTTC
NA	TRBJ1-1	TRBD1	15	TRBV5-1	CASSEDRGQNTEAFF	TGCGCCAGCAGCGAGGACAGGGGGCAAAACACTGAAGCTTTCTTT
NA	TRBJ1-1	NA	19	TRBV12-2	CASRLVLRWDKGDTAEAFF	TGTGCAAGTCGCTTAGTCTTAAGGTGGGACAAAGGAGATACCGCTGAAGCTTTCTTT
once	TRBJ1-5	NA	18	TRBV4-1	CASSQDQGEAPIYQPQHF	TGCGCCAGCAGCCAAGATCAAGGGGAAGCCCCCATTTATCAGCCCCAGCATTTT
NA	TRBJ1-6	NA	16	TRBV15	CATSRDDKTHNSPLHF	TGTGCCACCAGCAGAGATGACAAAACGCATAATTCACCCCTCCACTTT
NA	TRBJ1-1	TRBD1	14	TRBV28	CASRPDRGLAEAFF	TGTGCCAGCAGACCGGACAGGGGGCTTGCTGAAGCTTTCTTT
NA	TRBJ1-2	NA	12	TRBV29-1	CSVENQGGGYTF	TGCAGCGTTGAGAATCAGGGCGGTGGCTACACCTTC
NA	TRBJ2-7	TRBD2	17	TRBV19	CASSMISGMGSTYEQYF	TGTGCCAGTAGTATGATTAGCGGGATGGGGAGCACCTACGAGCAGTACTTC
NA	TRBJ2-1	TRBD1	17	TRBV7-9	CASSLGKGQGKYNEQFF	TGTGCCAGCAGCTTAGGAAAAGGACAGGGGAAATACAATGAGCAGTTCTTC
NA	TRBJ2-1	TRBD2	20	TRBV4-3	CASSQLHPPTVAGVYNEQFF	TGCGCCAGCAGCCAACTACACCCCCCCACTGTAGCGGGAGTTTACAATGAGCAGTTCTTC
once	TRBJ1-5	NA	13	TRBV28	CASSRRGGQPQHF	TGTGCCAGCAGTAGGAGGGGGGGTCAGCCCCAGCATTTT
NA	TRBJ2-3	TRBD2	16	TRBV28	CATRGPQAGDTDTQYF	TGTGCCACAAGAGGTCCTCAAGCGGGAGATACAGATACGCAGTATTTT
NA	TRBJ1-1	NA	15	TRBV7-9	CASSLRDISRTEAFF	TGTGCCAGCAGCCTACGGGACATATCGCGAACTGAAGCTTTCTTT
few	TRBJ1-2	NA	16	TRBV6-5	CASSYGGEPLTGGYTF	TGTGCCAGCAGTTACGGGGGCGAACCGCTGACGGGTGGCTACACCTTC
once	TRBJ1-6	NA	13	TRBV30	CAWRMGLTASLHF	TGTGCCTGGAGAATGGGCCTCACGGCATCCCTCCACTTT
NA	TRBJ2-1	TRBD2	14	TRBV7-9	CASGLAGGLCEQFF	TGTGCCAGCGGACTAGCGGGGGGGCTTTGCGAGCAGTTCTTC
NA	TRBJ2-2	NA	14	TRBV29-1	CSVDPGASTGELFF	TGCAGCGTTGATCCGGGAGCGAGCACCGGGGAGCTGTTTTTT
NA	TRBJ2-1	TRBD1	15	TRBV7-6	CASSLGQGVYNEQFF	TGTGCCAGCAGCTTAGGGCAGGGGGTCTACAATGAGCAGTTCTTC
NA	TRBJ2-1	TRBD2	17	TRBV2	CASRDNQGTSRDNEQFF	TGTGCCAGCCGGGACAACCAGGGGACTAGTCGAGACAATGAGCAGTTCTTC
once	TRBJ2-7	TRBD2	19	TRBV14	CASSQVGGLAGASSYEQYF	TGTGCCAGCAGCCAAGTGGGAGGACTAGCGGGGGCGAGCTCCTACGAGCAGTACTTC
NA	TRBJ2-3	TRBD1	18	TRBV2	CASSPGQGTLHSTDTQYF	TGTGCCAGCAGTCCGGGACAGGGGACGCTACATAGCACAGATACGCAGTATTTT
NA	TRBJ1-2	NA	14	TRBV11-3	CASSLFGEGYGYTF	TGTGCCAGCAGCTTATTTGGAGAGGGCTATGGCTACACCTTC
NA	TRBJ1-2	NA	15	TRBV4-3	CASSQDKSQGPGYTF	TGCGCCAGCAGCCAAGATAAATCCCAGGGGCCCGGCTACACCTTC
NA	TRBJ2-1	NA	18	TRBV11-2	CASSTPAGISYSYNEQFF	TGTGCCAGCAGCACCCCCGCGGGGATTTCCTACTCCTACAATGAGCAGTTCTTC
NA	TRBJ2-3	NA	12	TRBV28	CASSGLWDTQYF	TGTGCCAGCAGCGGACTGTGGGATACGCAGTATTTT
once	TRBJ1-2	NA	14	TRBV5-6	CASSLARVDYGYTF	TGTGCCAGCAGCTTGGCCAGGGTAGACTATGGCTACACCTTC